Sequencing of this T cell receptor beta chain was carried out in a study of T cell responses to AZD1222 COVID-19 vaccine. With respect to this clone: As yet, its antigen is unknown.

Germline V gene sequence: CDR1 SEHNR, CDR2 FQNEAQ (reference sequence). V lost 6 bases and J 9 bases, leaving 25 bases between the germline ends. The CDR3 spans 16 residues. Findings and limits, study-wide: Only after the peak T cell response were repertoires sampled. Baseline seropositives among AZD1222 recipients totaled only 5 or 6. Once two AZD1222 doses were given, Spike-specific TCR breadth and depth went up.

Sequencing used immunoSEQ multiplex PCR; TCRdb keeps in-frame clones, though not all of them. The sample yields about 200,000 clones, approximately 94% seen once. This receptor was taken from an adult in good health. The sequencing used peripheral blood, collected on day 0 of MenACWY control vaccination. This rearrangement joins TRBV7-9 to TRBJ2-3; D tentatively fits TRBD1 or TRBD2 (6 bases each). The CDR3 loop reads CASSPLSGATTSTQYF. The CDR3, as DNA: TGTGCCAGCAGTCCCCTTTCGGGGGCCACTACTAGCACGCAGTATTTT.